This is a list of T cell receptor beta chains from one sample in a study of T cells in Graves' hyperthyroidism and ophthalmopathy. TCRdb reprocessed the multiplex PCR reads via MiXCR and lists one record per CDR3 protein. This sample has fewer than 300,000 distinct CDR3 sequences; around a quarter occur once, and the top ten carry 25% to 30%. The sequencing sample was made of blood. All receptors come from a man aged 40-50 years with Graves' hyperthyroidism that later progressed to Graves' ophthalmopathy. Both conserved end residues are trimmed from each CDR3. A D gene is named only where the DNA matches it firmly.

V gene | D gene | CDR3 protein
TRBV7-9 | TRBD1 | ASTGWTGTGNEQY
TRBV28 | TRBD2 | ASTISGRAYNEQF
TRBV9 | TRBD2 | ASSSRLAEETQY
TRBV20-1 | NA | SARRGGQETQY
TRBV10-3 | NA | AISSGQNTEAF
TRBV6-1 | NA | ASSEGVVGGRQPQH
TRBV27 | NA | ASSFGERRSYNSPLH
TRBV24-1 | TRBD1 | ATSDAQGAGETQY
TRBV11-2 | TRBD2 | ASNRLAAYEQY
TRBV5-1 | NA | ASSSLTLRCRLAPTGELF
TRBV20-1 | NA | SPRLAGARKRTEAF
TRBV28 | TRBD1 | ASNSGFRGRETQY
TRBV6-1 | TRBD2 | ASSEVLAGAPYEQY
TRBV10-3 | NA | ATRRPGGNYGYT
TRBV7-9 | NA | ASSLFAGSDYEQY
TRBV6-5 | NA | ASSPPPGSTEAF
TRBV15 | TRBD1 | ATSRSRGLRDQPQH
TRBV12-3/TRBV12-4 | NA | ASTLGGIYGYT
TRBV5-6 | NA | ASTKTAMNTEAF
TRBV19 | TRBD1 | ASQPTNKGQLYEQY
TRBV15 | NA | ATSKSGQGYEQY
TRBV5-5 | NA | ASSPVLTRGTQY
TRBV20-1 | TRBD2 | SARDPGLGFQETQY
TRBV5-1 | NA | ASSKDTVETGELF
TRBV12-3/TRBV12-4 | NA | ASSRTDSGNTIY
TRBV27 | TRBD1 | ASSSETGHSYEQY